This TCR beta chain was found in a study of spatial heterogeneity in lung cancer. Findings and limits, study-wide: Expanded TCRs that were ubiquitous or regional had counts tracking ubiquitous and regional nonsynonymous mutations, respectively. In tumors, expanded intratumoral alpha and beta TCR counts tracked mutation counts.

Time point denoted: sample taken at primary tumor resection. The authors sequenced whole RNA from tumor, nontumor lung or frozen PBMC without sorting. Unique molecular identifiers, one per molecule, were present on every TCR cDNA molecule. In TCRdb, the 5' RACE reads were re-called with MiXCR into one record per CDR3 protein. The repertoire holds roughly 17,000 distinct CDR3 sequences, approximately 7% seen once, with about 19% in the top ten. Ten or more counts support this clonotype. What it recognizes is unknown. This beta chain is a stray sequence in a library constructed for alpha chains; its clone size is not meaningful. This receptor was taken from a female donor with early-stage non-small cell lung cancer. This specimen consisted of lung tumor tissue, obtained at surgery.

CDR3 nucleotides: TGTGCCAGCAGTGAAGCGACAGCCCCGTATCGGCCCCAGCATTTT. It specifies CASSEATAPYRPQHF. The chain couples TRBV6-1 to TRBJ1-5; tentatively, D is TRBD1 (5 bases). The germline CDR1 and CDR2 sequences are MNHNS and SASEGT. V dropped 0 bases and J dropped 9 bases, with 15 bases sitting between them. The CDR3 loop spans 15 amino acids.